The 30 T cell receptor beta chains listed next were all sequenced from one sample in a study of blood T cell repertoires in COVID-19. Some clones are missing from TCRdb's copy, which holds only in-frame ones; the method was immunoSEQ multiplex PCR. The sample lists some 110,000 clones; 82% were seen once. The material sequenced was peripheral blood. These receptors all stem from an older woman with acute or convalescent COVID-19.

The chain uses TRBV19 and TRBJ1-6; 7 bases are shared with TRBD1. Germline V gene lookup returns CDR1 LNHDA and CDR2 SQIVND (reference sequence). Trimming at V came to 4 bases and at J to 7 bases, leaving 4 bases not matched to a gene. There are 14 residues in the CDR3. The CDR3 region is CASSRTGLNSPLHF. CDR3 in DNA: TGTGCCAGTAGTAGGACAGGATTAAATTCACCCCTCCACTTT.

V and J are TRBV7-2 and TRBJ1-4, with TRBD1 matching 10 bases. Germline loops: CDR1 SGHTA, CDR2 FQGNSA. The CDR3 contains 16 residues. V lost 4 bases and J lost 10; bases outside the gene matches: 12. This CDR3 is CASSSRTGTGDGKLFF. The CDR3 DNA sequence: TGTGCCAGCAGCTCCCGAACCGGGACAGGGGACGGAAAACTGTTTTTT.

The chain links TRBV7-6 to TRBJ2-7; 11 bases line up with TRBD1. CDR3 size: 14 residues. CDR1 is SGHVS, CDR2 FNYEAQ, per germline. J lost 2 bases, V lost 5 bases, and 2 bases had no gene match. CDR3 loop: CASSQDRGPYEQYV. In DNA form, the CDR3 reads TGTGCCAGCAGCCAGGACAGGGGGCCCTACGAGCAGTACGTC.

The chain carries TRBV4-2 and TRBJ1-1; TRBD1 matches 7 bases. Germline loops: CDR1 LGHNA, CDR2 YNFKEQ. The CDR3 loop spans 16 amino acids. After removal of 7 bases from V and 0 bases from J, the junction contained 11 bases not matched to a gene. CDR3 coding DNA: TGTGCCAGCACCCCCACTGGGGGACAGCTGAACACTGAAGCTTTCTTT. Protein: CASTPTGGQLNTEAFF.

The V gene is TRBV19, the J gene TRBJ1-1, with a tentative D call TRBD1 (5 bases). Trimming shortened V by 7 bases and J by 3 bases, and 12 bases separated the two germline ends. The CDR3 runs 13 residues. The V gene's germline CDR1 is LNHDA and CDR2 SQIVND (reference sequence). The CDR3: CASTATRDTEAFF. CDR3 bases: TGTGCCAGTACCGCCACCAGGGACACTGAAGCTTTCTTT. The complete variable domain, with remaining parts taken from reference TRBV19 and TRBJ1-1, reads DGGITQSPKYLFRKEGQNVTLSCEQNLNHDAMYWYRQDPGQGLRLIYYSQIVNDFQKGDIAEGYSVSREKKESFPLTVTSAQKNPTAFYLCASTATRDTEAFFGQGTRLTVV.

The J gene is TRBJ2-7, the V gene TRBV9; no reliable D call. CDR1 is SGDLS, CDR2 YYNGEE, per germline. This CDR3 contains 11 residues. V lost 4 bases, J lost 6 bases, and 8 bases lay in between. CDR3 residues: CASSPRREQYV. Written as DNA, the CDR3 is TGTGCCAGCAGCCCCAGGCGCGAGCAGTACGTC.

This chain links TRBV11-2 with TRBJ2-1; 9 bases are shared with TRBD1. Losses at the gene ends were 5 bases for V and 6 bases for J; bases not matched to a gene: 8. Germline values: CDR1 SGHAT, CDR2 FQNNGV. CDR3 length: 15 residues. The CDR3 DNA is TGTGCCAGCAGCCCGCGGGACAGGGTCATCAATGAGCAGTTCTTC. This translates into CASSPRDRVINEQFF.

This chain joins TRBV24-1 and TRBJ2-2; 9 nucleotides align to TRBD1. In germline, CDR1 is KGHDR, CDR2 SFDVKD. This CDR3 contains 16 residues. Germline trimming cut 8 bases from V and 0 bases from J; bases unmatched to any gene: 6. CDR3: CATIPGQGPNTGELFF. Here the CDR3 DNA reads TGTGCCACCATTCCAGGACAGGGGCCGAACACCGGGGAGCTGTTTTTT.

V is TRBV9 and J is TRBJ2-7; the D gene is possibly TRBD2 (5 bases). Germline V gene lookup returns CDR1 SGDLS and CDR2 YYNGEE. V gave up 4 bases and J gave up 2 bases, with 13 bases separating them. The CDR3 is 14 residues long. CDR3 nucleotide sequence: TGTGCCAGCAGCTCGACGGGATCAGCCTACGAGCAGTACTTC. Amino acids: CASSSTGSAYEQYF.

V and J are TRBV6-5 and TRBJ2-5, with TRBD1 matching over 10 bases. The length of the CDR3 is 14 residues. Germline-derived CDR1 and CDR2 are MNHEY and SVGAGI. J lost 5 bases, V lost 6 bases, and 6 bases had no gene match. CDR3 region: CASSRQGAGETQYF. CDR3 DNA: TGTGCCAGCAGCAGACAGGGGGCAGGGGAGACCCAGTACTTC.

This rearrangement joins TRBV5-1 to TRBJ2-1; possible D gene TRBD1, 6 bases. CDR1 is SGHRS and CDR2 is YFSETQ in the germline V gene. The CDR3 is 15 amino acids. Trimming took off 0 bases at V and 4 bases at J, with 11 bases between the two ends. The CDR3 DNA reads TGCGCCAGCAGCTTGGGGGCGACAGGATACAATGAGCAGTTCTTC. This translates into CASSLGATGYNEQFF.

This sequence joins TRBV30 and TRBJ2-5, with unresolved D. V shed 0 bases and J shed 1 base, with 6 bases lying between them. This CDR3 has 13 residues. Germline V CDR1 and CDR2: GTSNPN, SVGIG (reference sequence). The CDR3 nucleotides read TGTGCCTGGAGTGTGGCTTTCCAAGAGACCCAGTACTTC. Its translation: CAWSVAFQETQYF.

The gene calls are TRBV15 and TRBJ2-3, with D possibly being TRBD1 (5 bases). Germline V lookup: CDR1 LNHNV, CDR2 YYDKDF (reference sequence). Trimming stripped 3 bases from V and 6 bases from J, with 19 bases between. The CDR3 has 16 residues. As DNA, the CDR3 is TGTGCCACCAGCAGGTCCCGGACACTCCCGCGGGATACGCAGTATTTT. It specifies CATSRSRTLPRDTQYF. The full variable domain, completed using reference TRBV15 and TRBJ2-3, is DAMVIQNPRYQVTQFGKPVTLSCSQTLNHNVMYWYQQKSSQAPKLLFHYYDKDFNNEADTPDNFQSRRPNTSFCFLDIRSPGLGDTAMYLCATSRSRTLPRDTQYFGPGTRLTVL.

The chain carries TRBV5-1 and TRBJ2-2, with D perhaps matching TRBD1 (6 bases). V was pared by 3 bases and J by 1 base, with 7 bases between. CDR3 length: 14 residues. Germline V gene lookup returns CDR1 SGHRS and CDR2 YFSETQ. Written as DNA, the CDR3 is TGCGCCAGCAGCTCAGGGGAGAACACCGGGGAGCTGTTTTTT. As protein: CASSSGENTGELFF.

V is TRBV18 and J is TRBJ2-5; tentatively, D is TRBD1 (6 bases). Looked up from germline, CDR1 is KGHSH and CDR2 is LQKENI. The CDR3 consists of 15 residues. V dropped 6 bases and J dropped 10 bases, with 24 bases sitting between them. The CDR3 loop is CASSRTRDTALGQYF. The DNA of the CDR3 is TGTGCCAGCTCCCGCACCCGGGACACCGCCTTGGGCCAGTACTTC.

V gene TRBV11-3 combines with J gene TRBJ1-4; D perhaps matches TRBD1 (6 bases). The CDR3 spans 15 residues. CDR1 SGHNT and CDR2 YENEEA come from the germline V gene. V was clipped by 5 bases and J by 4 bases, with 14 bases between them. CDR3 protein: CASSRSDRLNEKLFF. CDR3 DNA: TGTGCCAGCAGCCGTTCGGACAGACTTAATGAAAAACTGTTTTTT.

CDR3 in amino acids: CASTPTGWNTEAFF. The CDR3 coding sequence is TGCGCCAGCACCCCGACAGGATGGAACACTGAAGCTTTCTTT. The V gene is TRBV10-2, the J gene TRBJ1-1; possible D gene TRBD1, 6 bases. Germline-derived CDR1 and CDR2 are WSHSY and SAAADI. CDR3 size: 14 residues. V dropped 7 bases and J dropped 1 base, with 13 bases sitting between them.

This clone showed up just a few times. This chain joins TRBV5-1 and TRBJ2-1, with 13 nucleotides matching TRBD2. The V gene's germline CDR1 is SGHRS and CDR2 YFSETQ. This CDR3 is built from 18 residues. Losses at the gene ends were 2 bases for V and 3 bases for J; bases not matched to a gene: 8. For the CDR3, the DNA is TGCGCCAGCAGCTTAAATCCTGGACTAGCGGGGGTCTACAATGAGCAGTTCTTC. This gives the protein CASSLNPGLAGVYNEQFF.

This chain connects TRBV5-1 to TRBJ1-2, with a possible D match to TRBD1 (5 bases). The CDR3 is 14 amino acids. V was trimmed by 4 bases and J by 7 bases, leaving 17 bases between them. Per the germline V gene, CDR1 is SGHRS and CDR2 is YFSETQ. CDR3 nucleotides: TGCGCCAGCAGCGAGGGGACTCACGGTCGTGGCTACACCTTC. It is translated as CASSEGTHGRGYTF.

DNA for the CDR3: TGCGCCAGCAGCCGAAAACCAGGGGGCGGCACTGAAGCTTTCTTT. It is translated as CASSRKPGGGTEAFF. V and J are TRBV4-1 and TRBJ1-1, with 8 positions matching TRBD1. Germline V lookup: CDR1 MGHRA, CDR2 YSYEKL. With 4 bases clipped from V and 4 bases from J, the junction kept 8 bases outside the gene matches. The CDR3 is made up of 15 amino acids.

J is TRBJ2-2 and V is TRBV5-1; 7 nucleotides match TRBD1. The CDR3 extends over 15 amino acids. V was pared by 0 bases and J by 5 bases, with 4 bases of the junction left unmatched. Germline loops: CDR1 SGHRS, CDR2 YFSETQ. The CDR3 is CASSLEGQRTGELFF. For the CDR3, the DNA is TGCGCCAGCAGCTTGGAGGGACAGCGGACCGGGGAGCTGTTTTTT.

CDR3 nucleotide sequence: TGTGCCAGCAGCCTGAACACCGGGGAGCTGTTTTTT. Translation: CASSLNTGELFF. The V gene is TRBV7-9, the J gene TRBJ2-2; D call uncertain. Germline V CDR1 and CDR2: SEHNR, FQNEAQ (reference sequence). The V end was cut by 5 bases, the J end by 1 base, with 2 bases between. The CDR3 covers 12 residues.

The V gene is TRBV7-9, the J gene TRBJ1-3; TRBD1 matches 8 bases. The CDR3 spans 14 residues. After removal of 4 bases from V and 4 bases from J, the junction contained 3 bases not matched to a gene. From germline, CDR1 is SEHNR and CDR2 FQNEAQ (reference sequence). CDR3: CASSSRGLGNTIYF. The CDR3 DNA reads as TGTGCCAGCAGCTCCAGGGGGCTCGGAAACACCATATATTTT.

Only one count was recorded for this clone. The V call is TRBV24-1, the J call TRBJ1-2; D is possibly TRBD1 (5 bases). This CDR3 region has 14 residues. The V gene's germline CDR1 is KGHDR and CDR2 SFDVKD. Trimming removed 0 bases at V and 3 bases at J, with 7 bases between. The CDR3 nucleotides read TGTGCCACCAGTGATTTGTCCAGGGACTATGGCTACACCTTC. Its translation: CATSDLSRDYGYTF.

This chain connects TRBV2 to TRBJ1-2, with 7 bases lining up with TRBD1. This CDR3 is 11 amino acids long. J was trimmed by 3 bases and V by 11 bases; bases with no gene match: 3. The germline gives CDR1 SNHLY, CDR2 FYNNEI. The CDR3 bases are TGTGCCGTAACAGGGGACTATGGCTACACCTTC. Its protein product is CAVTGDYGYTF. Looking up the rest from reference TRBV2 and TRBJ1-2 gives the full variable domain: EPEVTQTPSHQVTQMGQEVILRCVPISNHLYFYWYRQILGQKVEFLVSFYNNEISEKSEIFDDQFSVERPDGSNFTLKIRSTKLEDSAMYFCAVTGDYGYTFGSGTRLTVV.

V is TRBV6-2 or TRBV6-3 and J is TRBJ1-3; TRBD1 matches at 9 bases. The CDR3 is made up of 16 amino acids. Germline CDR1 is MNHEY and CDR2 is SVGEGT. V was clipped by 5 bases and J by 4 bases; unmatched bases: 9. The CDR3 DNA is TGTGCCAGCAGTCGGAATTCCGGGACAGGGGGAAACACCATATATTTT. It translates to CASSRNSGTGGNTIYF.

The genes are TRBV13 and TRBJ2-3; the match to TRBD2 covers 10 bases. CDR1 is PRHDT and CDR2 is FYEKMQ in the germline V gene (reference sequence). J lost 2 bases, V lost 5 bases, and 7 bases had no gene match. This CDR3 has 16 amino acids. The CDR3 protein is CASSRRLAGYTDTQYF. CDR3 sequence (DNA): TGTGCCAGCAGCCGCAGACTAGCGGGTTACACAGATACGCAGTATTTT.

V usage is TRBV2 and J usage is TRBJ1-2, with no clear D. The CDR3 consists of 12 residues. Germline values: CDR1 SNHLY, CDR2 FYNNEI. V dropped 6 bases and J dropped 3 bases, with 8 bases sitting between them. The CDR3 bases are TGTGCCAGCAGGACCGACTACTATGGCTACACCTTC. This translates into CASRTDYYGYTF. Full variable domain (rest looked up from reference TRBV2 and TRBJ1-2): EPEVTQTPSHQVTQMGQEVILRCVPISNHLYFYWYRQILGQKVEFLVSFYNNEISEKSEIFDDQFSVERPDGSNFTLKIRSTKLEDSAMYFCASRTDYYGYTFGSGTRLTVV.

The chain has TRBV6-6 and TRBJ1-3; a possible D gene is TRBD1 (6 bases). Trimming pared 4 bases from V and 0 bases from J, leaving 13 bases between. The germline V gene encodes CDR1 MNHNY and CDR2 SVGAGI (reference sequence). The CDR3 loop spans 16 amino acids. CDR3 region: CASSSRGGDSGNTIYF. CDR3 bases: TGTGCCAGCAGTTCTAGGGGGGGGGACTCTGGAAACACCATATATTTT.

The gene calls are TRBV11-2 and TRBJ2-5; 10 bases line up with TRBD2. The trim removed 5 bases at V and 5 bases at J, leaving 11 bases unmatched. The CDR3 loop spans 16 amino acids. The germline V gene encodes CDR1 SGHAT and CDR2 FQNNGV. The CDR3 sequence is CASSNLLSGGVETQYF. The CDR3 DNA is TGTGCCAGCAGCAACCTCCTGAGCGGGGGGGTTGAGACCCAGTACTTC.